This T cell receptor beta chain was obtained from a study of Graves' ophthalmopathy and Graves' hyperthyroidism. This clonotype has ten or more counts. TCR beta CDR3 amplification used RNA transcripts. Investigators did first-round RT-PCR with HTBI primers, then second-round multiplex PCR. Each CDR3 protein is one row after TCRdb ran MiXCR on the multiplex PCR reads. Here the sample spans hundreds of thousands of distinct CDR3 sequences, around 21% being singletons. This CDR3 region has 11 residues. V shed 7 bases and J shed 4 bases, with 4 bases lying between them. The V gene's germline CDR1 is MNHEY and CDR2 SVGEGT.

Sequenced: peripheral blood. The origin of this receptor is a woman aged 18-35 years with stable Graves' hyperthyroidism. The chain recombines TRBV6-2 or TRBV6-3 with TRBJ2-2; D is unresolved. For the CDR3, the DNA is TGTGCCAGCAAATCCACCGGGGAGCTGTTTTTT. It specifies CASKSTGELFF.